This T cell receptor (beta chain) was recorded in a study of vaccination and CD4 T cells after COVID-19. Study-wide points: Convalescent patients were relatively few, and early post-infection timepoints were missing. In convalescent patients, a median roughly 87% of post-vaccine SARS-CoV-2-reactive clones appeared only after vaccination.

As for treatment: roughly ten-day PBMC culture with coronavirus spike peptide pools or control peptides (ViraFEST assay). Following expansion of antigen-specific T cells with peptide pools, ViraFEST then sequenced TCRs. Positive PCR tests dated from March to December 2020, predating US Alpha, Beta and Delta variants. The CDR3 is 15 residues long. Germline V lookup: CDR1 LNHNV, CDR2 YYDKDF (reference sequence). The ends were cut back, 7 bases at V and 0 bases at J, with 15 bases in the middle. Researchers used the Oncomine TCR Beta short-read assay to sequence DNA from cultured CD4+ T cells. Each CDR3 protein is one row after TCRdb ran MiXCR on the PCR reads. The data show 20,000 to 25,000 distinct CDR3 sequences, about 45% seen once. As concerns this clonotype: Antigen specificity is unknown.

The chain joins TRBV15 to TRBJ1-2, with D unresolved. Sequencing input: CD4+ T cells from blood, cultured in vitro. The sequence came from a human donor who had recovered from COVID-19. CDR3 in DNA: TGTGCCACCACCCCGGGTCGGGGAGCTAACTATGGCTACACCTTC. This sequence encodes CATTPGRGANYGYTF. The full variable domain, rest sourced from reference TRBV15 and TRBJ1-2, is DAMVIQNPRYQVTQFGKPVTLSCSQTLNHNVMYWYQQKSSQAPKLLFHYYDKDFNNEADTPDNFQSRRPNTSFCFLDIRSPGLGDTAMYLCATTPGRGANYGYTFGSGTRLTVV.